The text below deals with one TCR beta chain. The data originate from a study of identical twins. The CDR3 is 13 amino acids. V shed 7 bases and J shed 1 base, with 12 bases lying between them. The germline CDR1 and CDR2 sequences are SQVTM and ANQGSEA. cDNA molecules carried unique molecular identifiers, and template switching added a universal primer site. TCRdb redid the calling of the 5' RACE reads with MiXCR, one entry per CDR3 protein. The data contain about 790,000 distinct CDR3 sequences, 15% to 20% of them singletons. The same data also went into a second study, on T cells expressing NK-cell markers. This second study notes: The use of an anti-gamma-delta TCR antibody, which was added in several experiments, restricted sorting to T cells expressing alpha-beta TCR. HCMV specificity of the expanded NKG2C+ T cell clones was not established.

This TCR derives from a young woman in good health. The V and J genes are TRBV29-1 and TRBJ2-3; D gene unclear. The sample comprised PBMCs. The CDR3: CSGLKWGTDTQYF. The CDR3 DNA is TGCAGCGGGCTGAAATGGGGCACAGATACGCAGTATTTT.